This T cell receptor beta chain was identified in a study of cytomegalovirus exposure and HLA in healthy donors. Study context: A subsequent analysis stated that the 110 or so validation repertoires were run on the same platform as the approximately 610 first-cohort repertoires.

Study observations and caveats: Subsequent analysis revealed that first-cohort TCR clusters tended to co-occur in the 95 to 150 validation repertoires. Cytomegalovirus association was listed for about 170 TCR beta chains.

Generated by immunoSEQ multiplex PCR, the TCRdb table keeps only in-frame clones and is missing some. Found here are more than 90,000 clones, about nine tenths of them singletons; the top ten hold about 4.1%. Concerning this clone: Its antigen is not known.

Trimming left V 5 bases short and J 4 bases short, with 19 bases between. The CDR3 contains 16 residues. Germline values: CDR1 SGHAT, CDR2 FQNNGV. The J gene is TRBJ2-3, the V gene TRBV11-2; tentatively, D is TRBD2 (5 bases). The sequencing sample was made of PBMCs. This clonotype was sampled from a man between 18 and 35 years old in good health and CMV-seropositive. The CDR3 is CASSPSSSARPDTQYF. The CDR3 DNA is TGTGCCAGCAGCCCAAGCAGTAGCGCCCGCCCAGATACGCAGTATTTT. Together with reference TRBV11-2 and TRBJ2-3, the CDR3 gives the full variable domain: EAGVAQSPRYKIIEKRQSVAFWCNPISGHATLYWYQQILGQGPKLLIQFQNNGVVDDSQLPKDRFSAERLKGVDSTLKIQPAKLEDSAVYLCASSPSSSARPDTQYFGPGTRLTVL.